This T cell receptor (beta chain) was profiled in a study of patients and donors after allogeneic stem cell transplantation. In TCRdb, the RT-PCR reads were re-called with MiXCR into one record per CDR3 protein. The data show about a million distinct CDR3 sequences, with more than 15% seen just once and about 6% held by the top ten. The CDR3 length is 14 residues. Germline assignment: CDR1 SEHNR and CDR2 FQNEAQ (reference sequence). Between the trimmed V and J ends, which lost 1 base and 5 bases, there was a span of 9 bases. This TCR came from a human donor who was either an allogeneic HSCT recipient or a stem cell or donor lymphocyte infusion donor (not recorded which). It is not recorded whose cells these are; they may come from a transplant donor. Sequenced: blood, either unsorted or a sorted T cell fraction (not recorded which). This chain links TRBV7-9 with TRBJ2-1; no clear D. The CDR3 DNA reads as TGTGCCAGCAGCTTAGTTGTTAAAAACAATGAGCAGTTCTTC. Translation gives CASSLVVKNNEQFF.